These 5 T cell receptor beta chains were sequenced from one sample in a study of shared clonotypes between healthy human individuals. This table comes from immunoSEQ multiplex PCR, and its TCRdb copy is limited to in-frame clones, with some not included. The table records about 2 million clones, roughly 94% of them present only once. Sequencing input: naive CD4+ T cells sorted from blood. The subset here: CD45RA+ positively selected. The source is a man aged 18 to 30 in good health.

The V call is TRBV30, the J call TRBJ1-2; D possibly corresponds to TRBD1 (6 bases). Trimming removed 3 bases at V and 0 bases at J, with 11 bases between. The germline V gene encodes CDR1 GTSNPN and CDR2 SVGIG (reference sequence). This CDR3 comprises 14 residues. The CDR3 sequence is CAWRRGASNYGYTF. CDR3 DNA: TGTGCCTGGAGACGGGGGGCCTCTAACTATGGCTACACCTTC.

The chain carries TRBV4-3 and TRBJ2-2; 8 positions match TRBD1. Germline V CDR1 and CDR2: LGHNA, YSLEER. V lost 3 bases, J lost 0 bases, and 6 bases stayed unmatched. This CDR3 has 17 residues. The CDR3 DNA reads as TGCGCCAGCAGCCAGTCCAGGGGGCCCTCGAACACCGGGGAGCTGTTTTTT. Its translation: CASSQSRGPSNTGELFF.

The rearrangement uses TRBV4-1 and TRBJ1-2; D unresolved. Germline CDR1 reads MGHRA; CDR2 reads YSYEKL. The CDR3 covers 15 residues. V was clipped by 0 bases and J by 4 bases, with 12 bases between them. CDR3: CASSQESSDIYGYTF. The CDR3 DNA is TGCGCCAGCAGCCAAGAATCTTCCGATATCTATGGCTACACCTTC.

This sequence joins TRBV6-6 and TRBJ2-3, with 8 bases that match TRBD2. V gave up 6 bases and J gave up 0 bases; unmatched junction bases: 5. Germline values: CDR1 MNHNY, CDR2 SVGAGI (reference sequence). The CDR3 has 15 amino acids. For the CDR3, the DNA is TGTGCCAGCAGGAATAGCGGGGCTAGCACAGATACGCAGTATTTT. It is translated as CASRNSGASTDTQYF.

The V and J genes are TRBV30 and TRBJ1-5; unclear D gene. V was pared by 5 bases and J by 7 bases, with 15 bases between. Per the germline V gene, CDR1 is GTSNPN and CDR2 is SVGIG (reference sequence). The CDR3 has 13 residues. In nucleotides, the CDR3 is TGTGCCTGGTTGGCCCAAGCCGGGCAGCCCCAGCATTTT. Translation: CAWLAQAGQPQHF. Drawing the rest from reference TRBV30 and TRBJ1-5, the complete variable domain is SQTIHQWPATLVQPVGSPLSLECTVEGTSNPNLYWYRQAAGRGLQLLFYSVGIGQISSEVPQNLSASRPQDRQFILSSKKLLLSDSGFYLCAWLAQAGQPQHFGDGTRLSIL.